This T cell receptor beta chain was documented in a study of shared clonotypes between healthy human individuals. CDR3 length equals 16 residues. Trimming removed 1 base at V and 0 bases at J, with 7 bases between. The V gene's germline CDR1 is SGHVS and CDR2 FNYEAQ. CD4+ cell separation produced CD45RA+ naive and CD45RA-negative memory subsets. This clone is a singleton in its sample. The repertoire was sequenced with immunoSEQ multiplex PCR; TCRdb's copy has only in-frame clones and lacks some. The repertoire holds 950,000 to 1,100,000 clones, with roughly 80% as singletons. Sequencing was done on a sample of memory CD4+ T cells sorted from blood. Subset noted: CD45RA-negative fraction. This chain joins TRBV7-6 and TRBJ2-6, with no clear D. The TCR was taken from a man aged 18 to 30 in good health. The CDR3 reads CASSLGQSSGANVLTF. In DNA form, the CDR3 reads TGTGCCAGCAGCTTAGGTCAATCCTCTGGGGCCAACGTCCTGACTTTC. Supplemented by reference TRBV7-6 and TRBJ2-6, the full variable domain reads GAGVSQSPRYKVTKRGQDVALRCDPISGHVSLYWYRQALGQGPEFLTYFNYEAQQDKSGLPNDRFSAERPEGSISTLTIQRTEQRDSAMYRCASSLGQSSGANVLTFGAGSRLTVL.